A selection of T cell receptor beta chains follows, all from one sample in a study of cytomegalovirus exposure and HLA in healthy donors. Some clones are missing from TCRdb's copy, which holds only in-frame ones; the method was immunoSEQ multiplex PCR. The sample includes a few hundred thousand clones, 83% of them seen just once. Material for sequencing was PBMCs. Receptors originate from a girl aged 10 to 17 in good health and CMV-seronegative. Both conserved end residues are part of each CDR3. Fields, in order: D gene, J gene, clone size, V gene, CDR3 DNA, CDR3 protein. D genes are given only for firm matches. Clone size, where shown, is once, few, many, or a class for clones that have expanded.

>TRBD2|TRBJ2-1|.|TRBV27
TGTGCCAGCAGTCTTAGCGGGAGCTCCTACAATGAGCAGTTCTTC
CASSLSGSSYNEQFF
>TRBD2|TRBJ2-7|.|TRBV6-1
TGTGCCAGCGGGGTTAGCGGGGGGTCTGCCTACGAGCAGTACTTC
CASGVSGGSAYEQYF
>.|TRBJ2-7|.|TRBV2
TGTGCCAGCACCCGACAGGTAACGTACGAGCAGTACTTC
CASTRQVTYEQYF
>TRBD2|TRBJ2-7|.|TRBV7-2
TGTGCCAGCAGCACTAGCGGAAGTAACTACGAGCAGTACTTC
CASSTSGSNYEQYF
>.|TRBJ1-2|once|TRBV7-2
TGTGCCAGCAGCTTAGGAGGTGCTGGCTACACCTTC
CASSLGGAGYTF
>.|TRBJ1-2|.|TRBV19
TGTGCCAGTAGTACCGGGGCTAACTATGGCTACACCTTC
CASSTGANYGYTF
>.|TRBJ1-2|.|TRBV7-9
TGTGCCAGCAGCTTAGGCGGGGCAGAATCCGATGGCTACACCTTC
CASSLGGAESDGYTF
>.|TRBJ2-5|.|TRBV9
TGTGCCAGCAGCGTAGAATCCGGGGGGCTTGGGACCCAGTACTTC
CASSVESGGLGTQYF
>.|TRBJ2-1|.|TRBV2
TGTGCCAGCAGTGAAGGGGGGGGGCGTCCCCGTTTTTACAATGAGCAGTTCTTC
CASSEGGGRPRFYNEQFF
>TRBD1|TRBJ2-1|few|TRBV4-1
TGCGCCAGCAGCCACCCGAAAGACAGGGTAGCCTACAATGAGCAGTTCTTC
CASSHPKDRVAYNEQFF
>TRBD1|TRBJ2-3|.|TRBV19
TGTGCCAGTACCCTGGGGACAGGGAGTCCGTATTTT
CASTLGTGSPYF
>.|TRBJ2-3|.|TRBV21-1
TGTGCCAGCAGCGCCGGACTAGCGGGGGGGAAAAATACGCAGTATTTT
CASSAGLAGGKNTQYF
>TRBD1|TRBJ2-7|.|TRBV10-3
TGTGCCATCAGTGACTGGGACAGGGGGCGCGAGCAGTACTTC
CAISDWDRGREQYF
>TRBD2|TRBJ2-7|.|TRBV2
TGTGCCAGCAGTGAATGGGGAGGGCGAGAGCAGTACTTC
CASSEWGGREQYF
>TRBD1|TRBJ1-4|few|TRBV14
TGTGCCAGCAGCCTAGCCGGGACAGGGTTCATGGGACTTGAAAAACTGTTTTTT
CASSLAGTGFMGLEKLFF
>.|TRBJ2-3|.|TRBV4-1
TGCGCCAGCAGCCAAGGAGTGAGGGTGAGCACAGATACGCAGTATTTT
CASSQGVRVSTDTQYF
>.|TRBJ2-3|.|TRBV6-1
TGTGCCAGCAGTGATACCCAGGGGAGCACAGATACGCAGTATTTT
CASSDTQGSTDTQYF
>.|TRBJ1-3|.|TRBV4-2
TGTGCCAGCAGCCAACCCAGGCTCTCTGGAAACACCATATATTTT
CASSQPRLSGNTIYF
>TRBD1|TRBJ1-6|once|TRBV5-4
TGTGCCAGCAGCAGAGGACAGGGGCGGGATAATTCACCCCTCCACTTT
CASSRGQGRDNSPLHF
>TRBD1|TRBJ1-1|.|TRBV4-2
TGTGCCAGCAGCCGGGACAGGGGGCCAGAAACGGAAGCTTTCTTT
CASSRDRGPETEAFF
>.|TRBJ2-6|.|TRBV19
TGTGCCAGTAGATCCGTACCGAAAGCCGGGGCCAACGTCCTGACTTTC
CASRSVPKAGANVLTF
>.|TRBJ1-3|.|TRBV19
TGTGCCAGTAGTATACAGGCTGGGAGCTCTGGAAACACCATATATTTT
CASSIQAGSSGNTIYF